This T cell receptor (beta chain) stems from a study of cytomegalovirus exposure and HLA in healthy donors. The germline CDR1 and CDR2 sequences are SNHLY and FYNNEI. This CDR3 region has 14 residues. V lost 6 bases and J 5 bases, leaving 16 bases between the germline ends. Overall study findings and caveats: Sequencing probably produced one cluster of sequence variants that were highly shared. Later analysis demonstrated an association between a missense DCLRE1C variant and TCR beta V- and J-gene trimming.

Donors were ostensibly healthy at sampling, although undocumented immune exposures were probable. A remark on this clone: The antigen is unknown.

Researchers ran the PCR with 60 Vbeta and 13 Jbeta primers. Sequenced by immunoSEQ multiplex PCR; TCRdb stores in-frame clones only, minus some. The sample lists 37,000 or so clones, roughly 80% occurring once. J is TRBJ1-1 and V is TRBV2; TRBD1 is a possible D gene (5 bases). The sequenced sample was PBMCs. The sequence derives from a woman in her thirties or forties in good health and CMV-seronegative. The CDR3 nucleotides are TGTGCCAGCAGCGCCAAAGGGGTAGGGACTGAAGCTTTCTTT. Residues: CASSAKGVGTEAFF.